This T cell receptor (beta chain) comes out of a study of CD8+ T cells in alopecia areata. The study, taken as a whole, reports: Compared with mice, patients displayed less clear TCR sharing, possibly for HLA-related reasons. Lesional tissue from the scalp (especially in alopecia totalis/universalis) showed higher clonality than normal scalp.

CD4+ cells of several patients were subjected to sorting into CD25+CD127- cells. Those with alopecia areata gave lesional scalp punch biopsies and peripheral blood. To note about this clone: Its antigen is not known.

Extracted RNA was reverse transcribed, and the resulting cDNA served as sequencing template. Profiling relied on immunoSEQ multiplex PCR, and the TCRdb table lists in-frame clones only, not all of them. The sample shows 37,000 or so clones, around half of them seen only once. The CDR3 sequence is 16 residues long. From germline, CDR1 is SEHNR and CDR2 FQNEAQ (reference sequence). The V end lost 1 base, the J end lost 1 base, and 13 bases lay between the germline ends. The genes are TRBV7-9 and TRBJ1-2; possibly TRBD1 for D (5 bases). The sample was CD4+ Tregs sorted from blood. This TCR derives from a human donor with alopecia areata. CDR3 sequence reads: CASSLDGTLNNYGYTF. The DNA for the CDR3 is TGTGCCAGCAGCTTAGACGGGACCCTTAATAACTATGGCTACACCTTC.